A single sample gave rise to the 3 T cell receptor beta chains below, sequenced in a study of blood T cell repertoires in COVID-19. Data came from immunoSEQ multiplex PCR; TCRdb stores just in-frame clones and leaves some out. The table shows 350,000 to 450,000 clones, with approximately 90% occurring only once. The material sequenced was PBMCs or T cells enriched from blood (not recorded which). The receptor set was obtained from a middle-aged woman who had been exposed to COVID-19.

The count of this clone is one. The J gene is TRBJ1-6, the V gene TRBV3-1 (or the pseudogene TRBV3-2); 7 positions match TRBD1. The length of the CDR3 is 17 residues. Germline values: CDR1 LGHDT, CDR2 YNNKEL (reference sequence). Germline trimming cut 5 bases from V and 2 bases from J; bases unmatched to any gene: 9. CDR3 region: CASSARNRGAYNSPLHF. CDR3 in DNA: TGTGCCAGCAGCGCACGTAACAGGGGCGCCTATAATTCACCCCTCCACTTT.

The J gene is TRBJ2-5, the V gene TRBV30, with 8 bases that match TRBD2. The CDR3 sequence is 12 residues long. The junction had 4 bases not matched to a gene; V was cut back by 5 bases and J by 5 bases. The V gene's germline CDR1 is GTSNPN and CDR2 SVGIG (reference sequence). The DNA for the CDR3 is TGTGCCTGGGGGAGCGGGGGCGAGACCCAGTACTTC. Its protein product is CAWGSGGETQYF.

This chain uses TRBV25-1 with TRBJ2-1; D is uncertain. The germline V gene has CDR1 MGHDK and CDR2 SYGVNS. The V and J ends lost 11 bases and 1 base respectively, with 27 bases between them. The CDR3 totals 18 residues. CDR3 coding DNA: TGTGCCTCCCTTTTTGGATTGTTCAGGAAAGGATCCTACAATGAGCAGTTCTTC. Its translation: CASLFGLFRKGSYNEQFF.